These 19 T cell receptor beta chains came from one sample sequenced in a study of brain metastases from non-small cell lung cancer. The table came from immunoSEQ multiplex PCR; TCRdb's copy has only in-frame clones and leaves some out. In the table there are over a thousand clones, roughly 88% of which are singletons. The sequencing input was tissue from a brain metastasis. All receptors come from a donor aged 40 or older with non-small cell lung cancer.

This chain links TRBV14 with TRBJ1-1; D ambiguous. The ends were cut back, 1 base at V and 3 bases at J, with 9 bases in the middle. The CDR3 is 14 amino acids. Germline-derived CDR1 and CDR2 are SGHDN and FVKESK. The CDR3 region has the DNA TGTGCCAGCAGCCAAGGTTGGTTGGACACTGAAGCTTTCTTT. It encodes CASSQGWLDTEAFF. Based on the CDR3 plus reference TRBV14 and TRBJ1-1, the full variable domain is EAGVTQFPSHSVIEKGQTVTLRCDPISGHDNLYWYRRVMGKEIKFLLHFVKESKQDESGMPNNRFLAERTGGTYSTLKVQPAELEDSGVYFCASSQGWLDTEAFFGQGTRLTVV.

The chain links TRBV5-1 to TRBJ2-6; perhaps TRBD1 as D (5 bases). The CDR3 contains 17 residues. The V gene lost 0 bases and the J gene lost 0 bases, with 10 bases spanning the gap. Looked up from germline, CDR1 is SGHRS and CDR2 is YFSETQ. The DNA for the CDR3 is TGCGCCAGCAGCTTGGACGAAGGGGACTCTGGGGCCAACGTCCTGACTTTC. It encodes CASSLDEGDSGANVLTF.

The rearrangement links TRBV5-1 to TRBJ1-1; 10 bases align to TRBD1. J lost 2 bases, V lost 1 base, and 2 bases had no gene match. Germline lookup yields CDR1 SGHRS and CDR2 YFSETQ. CDR3 length: 15 amino acids. The CDR3 reads CASSLQTGGNTEAFF. DNA of the CDR3: TGCGCCAGCAGCTTGCAGACAGGGGGCAACACTGAAGCTTTCTTT.

In this sample, this clone turned up once. Germline is not matched at one junction end, which may reflect a read error. This chain connects TRBV7-9 to TRBJ1-2; 10 nucleotides align to TRBD1. The CDR3 contains 16 residues. CDR1 is SEHNR, CDR2 FQNEAQ, per germline (reference sequence). CDR3 amino acids: CASNLGQGDRLGGYTF. As DNA, the CDR3 is TGTGCCAGCAACTTAGGACAGGGGGACCGTCTAGGTGGCTACACCTTC.

About this clone itself: The sample has other DNA sequences that encode this CDR3 too. The chain couples TRBV9 to TRBJ1-1, with no clear D. The germline V gene encodes CDR1 SGDLS and CDR2 YYNGEE. CDR3 length: 15 amino acids. Trimming shortened V by 0 bases and J by 1 base, and 10 bases separated the two germline ends. The CDR3 sequence is CASSVGSLGNTEAFF. In DNA, the CDR3 is TGTGCCAGCAGCGTAGGAAGTCTGGGGAACACTGAAGCTTTCTTT.

This sequence joins TRBV11-3 and TRBJ2-1, with 12 nucleotides matching TRBD2. The CDR3 is 15 residues long. Germline V gene data show CDR1 as SGHNT and CDR2 as YENEEA. V gave up 3 bases and J gave up 9 bases; unmatched junction bases: 6. CDR3 in amino acids: CASSLLAGGSGEQFF. The CDR3 DNA sequence: TGTGCCAGCAGCTTGCTAGCGGGAGGGTCGGGTGAGCAGTTCTTC.

The chain joins TRBV5-6 to TRBJ2-7; 8 bases map to TRBD1. Germline V gives CDR1 SGHDT, CDR2 YYEEEE. J gave up 3 bases and V 3 bases, and 5 bases lay outside the gene matches. CDR3 length equals 14 residues. The CDR3 here is CASSSSGQGYEQYF. Here the CDR3 DNA reads TGTGCCAGCAGCTCTTCAGGACAGGGCTACGAGCAGTACTTC.

The rearrangement joins TRBV3-1 (or the pseudogene TRBV3-2) to TRBJ2-5, with 10 positions matching TRBD1. The CDR3 has 16 residues. The ends lost 4 bases at V and 4 bases at J; junction bases unmatched: 9. Germline V CDR1 and CDR2: LGHDT, YNNKEL (reference sequence). The CDR3 here is CASSLFGQGGLETQYF. CDR3 nucleotide sequence: TGTGCCAGCAGCCTCTTCGGACAGGGGGGATTAGAGACCCAGTACTTC.

The J gene is TRBJ2-2, the V gene TRBV10-3; maybe TRBD2 (5 bases). V shed 0 bases and J shed 0 bases, with 11 bases lying between them. CDR1 is ENHRY and CDR2 is SYGVKD in the germline V gene. There are 17 residues in the CDR3. The CDR3 sequence is CAISESLGNANTGELFF. As DNA, the CDR3 is TGTGCCATCAGTGAGTCACTAGGGAATGCGAACACCGGGGAGCTGTTTTTT.

This chain joins TRBV12-3 or TRBV12-4 and TRBJ2-7; D gene uncertain. Trimming pared 4 bases from V and 3 bases from J, leaving 10 bases between. This CDR3 has 13 residues. CDR3: CASSSQIFYEQYF. CDR3 nucleotide sequence: TGTGCCAGCAGTTCCCAGATCTTCTACGAGCAGTACTTC.

This chain links TRBV6-5 with TRBJ2-1; 10 bases match TRBD1. Germline-derived CDR1 and CDR2 are MNHEY and SVGAGI. The CDR3 length is 13 residues. J gave up 7 bases and V 8 bases, and 5 bases lay outside the gene matches. The CDR3: CASGWTGGNEQFF. CDR3 nucleotides: TGTGCCAGCGGTTGGACAGGGGGGAATGAGCAGTTCTTC.

The chain recombines TRBV14 with TRBJ2-1; 7 bases line up with TRBD1. The junction had 3 bases not matched to a gene; V was cut back by 1 base and J by 9 bases. The germline V gene encodes CDR1 SGHDN and CDR2 FVKESK. The length of the CDR3 is 13 residues. The CDR3 spells CASSQVRQGEQFF. CDR3 DNA sequence: TGTGCCAGCAGCCAAGTAAGACAGGGTGAGCAGTTCTTC.

The chain joins TRBV11-3 to TRBJ2-3, with 9 bases lining up with TRBD1. The CDR3 is 16 residues long. The germline CDR1 and CDR2 sequences are SGHNT and YENEEA. The junction had 6 bases not matched to a gene; V was cut back by 1 base and J by 4 bases. In DNA form, the CDR3 reads TGTGCCAGCAGCTTAGGGGGACAGGGTGTCCCAGATACGCAGTATTTT. The encoded protein is CASSLGGQGVPDTQYF. Based on the CDR3 plus reference TRBV11-3 and TRBJ2-3, the full variable domain is EAGVVQSPRYKIIEKKQPVAFWCNPISGHNTLYWYLQNLGQGPELLIRYENEEAVDDSQLPKDRFSAERLKGVDSTLKIQPAELGDSAVYLCASSLGGQGVPDTQYFGPGTRLTVL.

Notes on this clone: A read error may account for a junction end that differs from germline. Other DNA sequences of this sample code for an identical CDR3. The chain recombines TRBV5-8 with TRBJ2-3; D is perhaps TRBD2 (6 bases). The CDR3 loop spans 13 amino acids. Germline CDR1 and CDR2: SGHTS and YDEGEE. CDR3 nucleotides: TGTGCTAGCAGCTTAGCGGGCACAGATACGCAGTATTTT. It specifies CASSLAGTDTQYF.

The rearrangement links TRBV6-5 to TRBJ2-2, with D maybe TRBD1 (5 bases). CDR1 and CDR2 from the germline V gene are MNHEY and SVGAGI. This CDR3 region has 15 residues. V was shortened by 2 bases and J by 0 bases, with 7 bases between the two germline ends. The CDR3: CASSYETANTGELFF. As DNA, the CDR3 is TGTGCCAGCAGTTACGAGACAGCGAACACCGGGGAGCTGTTTTTT.

The rearrangement links TRBV4-1 to TRBJ1-2; 9 bases agree with TRBD1. CDR3 length equals 15 residues. Trimming took 0 bases from V and 8 from J; bases not matched to a gene: 7. In germline, CDR1 is MGHRA, CDR2 YSYEKL. CDR3 DNA: TGCGCCAGCAGCCAAGAACCCCGGGACAGGGTCGGCTACACCTTC. Its translation: CASSQEPRDRVGYTF.

The CDR3 sequence: CASRPIAGGIYNEQFF. The DNA for the CDR3 is TGTGCCAGCAGACCCATAGCGGGAGGTATATACAATGAGCAGTTCTTC. The chain has TRBV7-2 and TRBJ2-1, with 10 bases that match TRBD2. V was clipped by 6 bases and J by 4 bases; unmatched bases: 9. Germline V gene lookup returns CDR1 SGHTA and CDR2 FQGNSA. This CDR3 comprises 16 residues.

The CDR3 sequence: CASRRTMEGISSSYNEQFF. CDR3 bases: TGTGCCAGCAGACGAACCATGGAAGGAATTTCATCATCCTACAATGAGCAGTTCTTC. The chain carries TRBV6-6 and TRBJ2-1; D is undetermined. The CDR3 totals 19 residues. The germline V gene encodes CDR1 MNHNY and CDR2 SVGAGI (reference sequence). V was pared by 6 bases and J by 1 base, with 25 bases between.

The CDR3 nucleotides are TGTGCCCCGGGGAGGACAGGGGAAAACTATGGCTACACCTTC. The encoded protein is CAPGRTGENYGYTF. The V and J genes are TRBV24-1 and TRBJ1-2; 9 nucleotides agree with TRBD1. From germline, CDR1 is KGHDR and CDR2 SFDVKD. V shed 12 bases, J shed 2 bases, and the junction held 9 bases outside the gene matches. This CDR3 has 14 amino acids.